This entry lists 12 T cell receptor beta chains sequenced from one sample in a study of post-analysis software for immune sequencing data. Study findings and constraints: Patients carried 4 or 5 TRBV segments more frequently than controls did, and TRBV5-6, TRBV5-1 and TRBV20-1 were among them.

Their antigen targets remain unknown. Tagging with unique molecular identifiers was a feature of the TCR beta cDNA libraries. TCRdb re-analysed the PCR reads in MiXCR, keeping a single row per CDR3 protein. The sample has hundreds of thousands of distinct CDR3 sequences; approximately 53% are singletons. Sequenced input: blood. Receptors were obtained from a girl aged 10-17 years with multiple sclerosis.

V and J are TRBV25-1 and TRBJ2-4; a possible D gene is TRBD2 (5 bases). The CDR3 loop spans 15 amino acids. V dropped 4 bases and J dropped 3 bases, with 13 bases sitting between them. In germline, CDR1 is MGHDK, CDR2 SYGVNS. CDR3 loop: CASSVIQGLKNIQYF. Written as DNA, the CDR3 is TGTGCCAGCAGTGTAATACAAGGACTCAAAAACATTCAGTACTTC. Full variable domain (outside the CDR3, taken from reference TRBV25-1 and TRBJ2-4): EADIYQTPRYLVIGTGKKITLECSQTMGHDKMYWYQQDPGMELHLIHYSYGVNSTEKGDLSSESTVSRIRTEHFPLTLESARPSHTSQYLCASSVIQGLKNIQYFGAGTRLSVL.

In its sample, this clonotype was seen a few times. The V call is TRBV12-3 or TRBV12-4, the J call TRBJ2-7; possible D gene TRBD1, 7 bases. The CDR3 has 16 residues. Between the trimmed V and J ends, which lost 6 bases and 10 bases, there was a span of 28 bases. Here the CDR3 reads CASSPPRAGGLQGQYF. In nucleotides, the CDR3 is TGTGCCAGCAGCCCCCCCAGGGCAGGGGGGCTTCAGGGCCAGTACTTC.

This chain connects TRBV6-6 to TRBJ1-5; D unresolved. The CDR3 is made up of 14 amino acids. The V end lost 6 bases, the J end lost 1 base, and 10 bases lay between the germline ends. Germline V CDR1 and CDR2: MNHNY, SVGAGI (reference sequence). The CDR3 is CASSLRESNQPQHF. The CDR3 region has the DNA TGTGCCAGCAGCCTCCGGGAGAGCAATCAGCCCCAGCATTTT.

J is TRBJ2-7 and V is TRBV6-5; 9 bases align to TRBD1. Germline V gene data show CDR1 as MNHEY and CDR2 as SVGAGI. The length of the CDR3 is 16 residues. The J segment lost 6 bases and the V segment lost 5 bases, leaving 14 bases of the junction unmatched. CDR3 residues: CASSQPPGQGLIEQYF. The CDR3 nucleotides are TGTGCCAGCAGTCAACCACCGGGACAGGGTTTGATCGAGCAGTACTTC.

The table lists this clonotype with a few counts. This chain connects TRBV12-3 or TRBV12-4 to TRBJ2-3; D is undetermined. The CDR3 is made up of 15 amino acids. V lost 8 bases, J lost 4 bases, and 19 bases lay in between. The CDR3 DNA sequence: TGTGCCAGCGGCCCGGCTTTGGGATCGTCAGATACGCAGTATTTT. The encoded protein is CASGPALGSSDTQYF.

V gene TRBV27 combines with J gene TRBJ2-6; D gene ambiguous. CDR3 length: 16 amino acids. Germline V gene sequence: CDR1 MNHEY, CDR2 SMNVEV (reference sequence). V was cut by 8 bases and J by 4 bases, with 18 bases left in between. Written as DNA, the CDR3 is TGTGCCAGCTCTCCGCTCAGGTCGCGCGGGGCCAACGTCCTGACTTTC. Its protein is CASSPLRSRGANVLTF. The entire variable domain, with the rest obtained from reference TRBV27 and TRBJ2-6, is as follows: EAQVTQNPRYLITVTGKKLTVTCSQNMNHEYMSWYRQDPGLGLRQIYYSMNVEVTDKGDVPEGYKVSRKEKRNFPLILESPSPNQTSLYFCASSPLRSRGANVLTFGAGSRLTVL.

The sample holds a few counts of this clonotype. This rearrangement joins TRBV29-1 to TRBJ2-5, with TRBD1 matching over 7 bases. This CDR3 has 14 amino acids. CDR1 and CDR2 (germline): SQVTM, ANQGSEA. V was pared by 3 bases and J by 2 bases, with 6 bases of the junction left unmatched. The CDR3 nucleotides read TGCAGCGTTGATACAGGGGCCGCACAAGAGACCCAGTACTTC. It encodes CSVDTGAAQETQYF.

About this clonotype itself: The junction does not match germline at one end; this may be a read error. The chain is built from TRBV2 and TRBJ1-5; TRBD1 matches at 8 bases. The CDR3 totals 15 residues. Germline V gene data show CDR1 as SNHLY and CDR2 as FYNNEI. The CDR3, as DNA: TGTGCCAGCAGTAAAGCCGACAGGGGAGGGCAGCCCCAGCATTTT. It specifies CASSKADRGGQPQHF. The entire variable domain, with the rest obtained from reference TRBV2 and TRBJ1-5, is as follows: EPEVTQTPSHQVTQMGQEVILRCVPISNHLYFYWYRQILGQKVEFLVSFYNNEISEKSEIFDDQFSVERPDGSNFTLKIRSTKLEDSAMYFCASSKADRGGQPQHFGDGTRLSIL.

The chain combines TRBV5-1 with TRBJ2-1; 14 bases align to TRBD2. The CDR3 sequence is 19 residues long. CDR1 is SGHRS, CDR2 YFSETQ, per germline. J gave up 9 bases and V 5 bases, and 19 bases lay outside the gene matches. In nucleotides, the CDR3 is TGCGCCAGCAGTCCTTCTTCCCCGACTAGCGGGAGGGCCTCAGGTGAGCAGTTCTTC. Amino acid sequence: CASSPSSPTSGRASGEQFF.

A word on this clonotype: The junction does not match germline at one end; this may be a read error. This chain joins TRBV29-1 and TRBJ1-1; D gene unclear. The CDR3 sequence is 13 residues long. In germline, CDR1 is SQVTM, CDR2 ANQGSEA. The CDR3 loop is CSVALFANTEAFF. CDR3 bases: TGTAGCGTTGCGCTTTTTGCGAACACTGAAGCTTTCTTT.

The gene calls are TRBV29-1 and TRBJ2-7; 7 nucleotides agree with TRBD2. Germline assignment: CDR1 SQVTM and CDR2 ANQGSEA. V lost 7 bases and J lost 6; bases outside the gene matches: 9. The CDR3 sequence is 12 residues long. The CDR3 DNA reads TGCAGCGGGGGCCGGGGGGAAGGCGAGCAGTACTTC. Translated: CSGGRGEGEQYF.

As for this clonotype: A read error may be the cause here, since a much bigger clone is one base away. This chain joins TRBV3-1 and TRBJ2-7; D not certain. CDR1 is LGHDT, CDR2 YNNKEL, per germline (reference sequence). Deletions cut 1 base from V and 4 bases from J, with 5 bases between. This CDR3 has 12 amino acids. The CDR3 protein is CASSQARYEQYF. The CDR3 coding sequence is TGTGCCAGCAGCCAAGCCCGATACGAGCAGTACTTC.